This T cell receptor (beta chain) was recovered during a study of technical replicates of blood from a few donors. Trimming removed 4 bases from V and 1 base from J; junction bases left unmatched: 10. This CDR3 comprises 17 residues. In germline, CDR1 is SGHAT, CDR2 FQNNGV. Data came from immunoSEQ multiplex PCR; TCRdb stores just in-frame clones and leaves some out. The sample has 55,000 to 60,000 clones, about 93% seen once. This chain connects TRBV11-2 to TRBJ2-3; 8 bases are shared with TRBD2. The sample taken for sequencing was PBMCs. The TCR comes from a human donor in good health. Some clones in this sample may be carry-over from other donors' samples. The CDR3 here is CASSSYPSGSGTDTQYF. The DNA of the CDR3 is TGTGCCAGCAGCTCTTACCCTAGCGGGTCCGGCACAGATACGCAGTATTTT.